Listed here are 7 T cell receptor beta chains from one sample, sequenced in a study of T cell responses to AZD1222 COVID-19 vaccine. The repertoire was sequenced with immunoSEQ multiplex PCR; TCRdb's copy has only in-frame clones and lacks some. The sample shows about 160,000 clones, around 92% of them seen only once. Sequenced here: peripheral blood, sampled on day 0 of MenACWY control vaccination. The receptors were gathered from an adult in good health.

Worth noting for this clone: The junction departs from germline at one end; a sequencing error may be responsible. This sequence joins TRBV7-7 and TRBJ1-6; D might be TRBD1 (5 bases). The germline V gene has CDR1 SSHAT and CDR2 FNYEAQ (reference sequence). This CDR3 is built from 14 residues. CDR3: CASSLRDGDSPLHF. The CDR3 bases are TGTGCTAGCAGCTTACGGGACGGCGATTCACCCCTCCACTTT.

The chain has TRBV7-9 and TRBJ2-3, with TRBD1 matching over 7 bases. There are 14 residues in the CDR3. CDR1 SEHNR and CDR2 FQNEAQ come from the germline V gene (reference sequence). Trimming took 5 bases from V and 6 from J; bases not matched to a gene: 8. In DNA form, the CDR3 reads TGTGCCAGCAGCCAATGGACAGGCGAGGATACGCAGTATTTT. Its translation: CASSQWTGEDTQYF.

The chain joins TRBV7-9 to TRBJ2-1, with TRBD2 matching 7 bases. The CDR3 loop spans 12 amino acids. V lost 5 bases to trimming and J lost 13 bases; unmatched junction nucleotides: 8. Per the germline V gene, CDR1 is SEHNR and CDR2 is FQNEAQ (reference sequence). The CDR3 protein is CASSPRGTIQFF. CDR3 in DNA: TGTGCCAGCAGCCCACGCGGGACTATTCAGTTCTTC.

The CDR3: CASSPSGGFTGELFF. The CDR3 nucleotides are TGTGCCAGCTCACCCTCGGGGGGTTTCACCGGGGAGCTGTTTTTT. This rearrangement joins TRBV18 to TRBJ2-2; TRBD2 matches 7 bases. CDR1 and CDR2 from the germline V gene are KGHSH and LQKENI. The CDR3 spans 15 residues. With V trimmed by 3 bases and J by 4 bases, 5 bases remained unmatched. Supplemented by reference TRBV18 and TRBJ2-2, the full variable domain reads NAGVMQNPRHLVRRRGQEARLRCSPMKGHSHVYWYRQLPEEGLKFMVYLQKENIIDESGMPKERFSAEFPKEGPSILRIQQVVRGDSAAYFCASSPSGGFTGELFFGEGSRLTVL.

This sequence joins TRBV11-2 and TRBJ1-3, with 7 bases fitting TRBD1. Germline trimming cut 4 bases from V and 2 bases from J; bases unmatched to any gene: 8. The CDR3 is 16 residues long. Looked up from germline, CDR1 is SGHAT and CDR2 is FQNNGV. The CDR3 sequence: CASSSGGVGTGNTIYF. The CDR3 bases are TGTGCCAGCAGCTCAGGGGGAGTAGGGACTGGAAACACCATATATTTT.

This chain uses TRBV15 with TRBJ1-2, with TRBD1 matching 7 bases. V trimming: 1 base; J trimming: 5 bases; junction bases outside the gene matches: 19. The germline V gene encodes CDR1 LNHNV and CDR2 YYDKDF (reference sequence). The CDR3 is made up of 19 amino acids. CDR3 in DNA: TGTGCCACCAGCAGAGGTCTCCAGGGCAGGGGGTCGGTGGGTTATGGCTACACCTTC. Protein sequence: CATSRGLQGRGSVGYGYTF.

This chain joins TRBV9 and TRBJ1-2; D perhaps matches TRBD1 (6 bases). The CDR3 runs to 14 residues. V was cut by 2 bases and J by 5 bases, with 13 bases left in between. Germline V lookup: CDR1 SGDLS, CDR2 YYNGEE. Here the CDR3 reads CASSVEGGRYGYTF. CDR3 DNA: TGTGCCAGCAGCGTTGAGGGGGGCCGATATGGCTACACCTTC.